These 24 T cell receptor beta chains were all obtained from the same sample, sequenced in a study of beta chain features in type 1 diabetes. cDNA synthesis used the whole RNA isolate, giving expressed TCRB sequences. TCRdb keeps only in-frame clones here, not all; method: immunoSEQ multiplex PCR. This sample yields about 160,000 clones, of which about 9.8% are seen a single time; approximately 2.3% belongs to the top ten. Sample: central memory CD4+ T cells from blood. Every receptor here comes from a woman under 30 in good health.

This clone was found a few times. The chain is built from TRBV11-3 and TRBJ2-1; no firm D call. Germline loops: CDR1 SGHNT, CDR2 YENEEA. Deletions cut 4 bases from V and 6 bases from J, with 10 bases between. The CDR3 is 13 residues long. The CDR3 nucleotides are TGTGCCAGCAGCTCCAGGAATAGCAATGAGCAGTTCTTC. It encodes CASSSRNSNEQFF.

This clone was seen more than once but under ten times. The chain recombines TRBV9 with TRBJ2-4; tentatively, D is TRBD2 (6 bases). The CDR3 has 17 residues. V dropped 3 bases and J dropped 3 bases, with 19 bases sitting between them. CDR1 is SGDLS and CDR2 is YYNGEE in the germline V gene. The DNA for the CDR3 is TGTGCCAGCAGCGACCGTGGGGGGATGAATGACAAAAACATTCAGTACTTC. Protein sequence: CASSDRGGMNDKNIQYF.

A few counts support this clone. Other DNA sequences of this sample code for an identical CDR3. V is TRBV2 and J is TRBJ2-1; a weak D match, TRBD1 (5 bases). V was cut by 5 bases and J by 5 bases, with 7 bases left in between. The CDR3 totals 12 residues. Germline CDR1 and CDR2: SNHLY and FYNNEI. This chain's CDR3 is CASSTGNNEQFF. CDR3 in DNA: TGTGCCAGCAGTACAGGCAACAATGAGCAGTTCTTC.

The chain combines TRBV2 with TRBJ2-5; maybe TRBD1 (5 bases). V was pared by 2 bases and J by 4 bases, with 14 bases between. This CDR3 is built from 15 residues. Germline V lookup: CDR1 SNHLY, CDR2 FYNNEI. The CDR3 protein is CASSETGAGVETQYF. DNA of the CDR3: TGTGCCAGCAGTGAAACAGGCGCAGGAGTAGAGACCCAGTACTTC.

The chain links TRBV6-6 to TRBJ2-7, with 10 positions matching TRBD1. The CDR3 covers 15 residues. Unmatched junction bases numbered 4, after V lost 4 bases and J lost 1 base. Germline V gives CDR1 MNHNY, CDR2 SVGAGI (reference sequence). The CDR3 protein is CASSSRDRGSYEQYF. CDR3 in DNA: TGTGCCAGCAGTTCCCGGGACAGGGGTTCCTACGAGCAGTACTTC.

A few counts support this clone. The gene calls are TRBV18 and TRBJ1-2; D is undetermined. The CDR3 is made up of 14 amino acids. The V gene lost 0 bases and the J gene lost 2 bases, with 7 bases spanning the gap. Germline assignment: CDR1 KGHSH and CDR2 LQKENI. This CDR3 is CASSPPVQNYGYTF. The DNA for the CDR3 is TGTGCCAGCTCACCACCGGTACAGAACTATGGCTACACCTTC. Complete variable domain (other parts from reference TRBV18 and TRBJ1-2): NAGVMQNPRHLVRRRGQEARLRCSPMKGHSHVYWYRQLPEEGLKFMVYLQKENIIDESGMPKERFSAEFPKEGPSILRIQQVVRGDSAAYFCASSPPVQNYGYTFGSGTRLTVV.

The chain has TRBV4-1 and TRBJ2-7, with 7 bases matching TRBD2. V gave up 3 bases and J gave up 0 bases; unmatched junction bases: 5. The germline V gene encodes CDR1 MGHRA and CDR2 YSYEKL. The CDR3 length is 15 residues. This chain's CDR3 is CASSHGGGLSYEQYF. Here the CDR3 DNA reads TGCGCCAGCAGCCACGGCGGGGGACTCTCCTACGAGCAGTACTTC.

This rearrangement joins TRBV4-1 to TRBJ1-5, with 8 nucleotides matching TRBD1. CDR1 MGHRA and CDR2 YSYEKL come from the germline V gene. The V segment lost 3 bases and the J segment 2 bases; nucleotides outside the gene matches: 0. The CDR3 has 14 amino acids. The CDR3 bases are TGCGCCAGCAGCCAGACAGGGGGCAATCAGCCCCAGCATTTT. Amino acids: CASSQTGGNQPQHF.

The rearrangement joins TRBV29-1 to TRBJ2-7, with a possible D match to TRBD1 (6 bases). The V and J ends lost 6 bases and 7 bases respectively, with 19 bases between them. CDR3 length equals 13 residues. The germline V gene has CDR1 SQVTM and CDR2 ANQGSEA. The CDR3 protein is CSVGHTTRGEQYF. The CDR3 DNA reads as TGCAGCGTAGGGCACACGACCAGGGGTGAGCAGTACTTC.

As to this clone: Sequence at one end of the junction differs from germline and may be a read error. The chain recombines TRBV7-7 with TRBJ2-2, with D hard to call. This CDR3 is built from 12 residues. The germline CDR1 and CDR2 sequences are SSHAT and FNYEAQ (reference sequence). CDR3 region: CASSADSGELFF. The CDR3 DNA reads TGTGCTAGCAGCGCCGACTCCGGGGAGCTGTTTTTT.

The chain carries TRBV18 and TRBJ2-3, with 10 bases lining up with TRBD2. The CDR3 runs 17 residues. Per germline, CDR1 KGHSH and CDR2 LQKENI. The J segment lost 0 bases and the V segment lost 4 bases, leaving 7 bases of the junction unmatched. DNA for the CDR3: TGTGCCAGCTCACGGAGTAGCGGGGGGACTAGCACAGATACGCAGTATTTT. This sequence encodes CASSRSSGGTSTDTQYF.

CDR3 region: CASSGGQTLNTEAFF. CDR3 DNA sequence: TGTGCCAGCTCAGGGGGACAGACACTGAACACTGAAGCTTTCTTT. This chain uses TRBV18 with TRBJ1-1, with TRBD1 matching 7 bases. Germline values: CDR1 KGHSH, CDR2 LQKENI. This CDR3 comprises 15 residues. After removal of 5 bases from V and 0 bases from J, the junction contained 6 bases not matched to a gene.

This chain uses TRBV25-1 with TRBJ2-3; a weak D match, TRBD2 (6 bases). Trimming removed 6 bases at V and 2 bases at J, with 9 bases between. The CDR3 has 13 amino acids. Germline assignment: CDR1 MGHDK and CDR2 SYGVNS. CDR3 DNA sequence: TGTGCCAGCAGCCGGGACTCCACAGATACGCAGTATTTT. Translating it yields CASSRDSTDTQYF. The whole variable domain, filled in from reference TRBV25-1 and TRBJ2-3, reads EADIYQTPRYLVIGTGKKITLECSQTMGHDKMYWYQQDPGMELHLIHYSYGVNSTEKGDLSSESTVSRIRTEHFPLTLESARPSHTSQYLCASSRDSTDTQYFGPGTRLTVL.

The chain links TRBV9 to TRBJ2-5; TRBD2 agrees at 10 bases. Germline V gene lookup returns CDR1 SGDLS and CDR2 YYNGEE. Trimming removed 3 bases from V and 5 bases from J; junction bases left unmatched: 4. The CDR3 is made up of 14 amino acids. This CDR3 reads CASSGLGLAETQYF. The CDR3 nucleotides read TGTGCCAGCAGCGGATTGGGACTAGCGGAGACCCAGTACTTC.

The chain couples TRBV6-6 to TRBJ2-3; D unresolved. Germline lookup yields CDR1 MNHNY and CDR2 SVGAGI (reference sequence). There are 11 residues in the CDR3. Trimming took off 10 bases at V and 0 bases at J, with 5 bases between the two ends. The CDR3 DNA is TGTGCCATCTCTAGCACAGATACGCAGTATTTT. Residues: CAISSTDTQYF.

CDR3 amino acids: CASSLAHISSYEQYF. In nucleotides, the CDR3 is TGTGCCAGCAGCTTAGCCCACATCTCCTCCTACGAGCAGTACTTC. V and J are TRBV7-2 and TRBJ2-7; D not resolved. Trimming took off 0 bases at V and 0 bases at J, with 9 bases between the two ends. This CDR3 is 15 amino acids long. The V gene's germline CDR1 is SGHTA and CDR2 FQGNSA.

V is TRBV7-9 and J is TRBJ2-2; 8 nucleotides agree with TRBD2. The CDR3 has 14 amino acids. Germline values: CDR1 SEHNR, CDR2 FQNEAQ (reference sequence). Unmatched junction bases numbered 5, after V lost 4 bases and J lost 7 bases. The CDR3 spells CASSWGLDGGELFF. The CDR3 bases are TGTGCCAGCAGCTGGGGACTAGATGGCGGGGAGCTGTTTTTT.

The chain carries TRBV29-1 and TRBJ2-4, with D possibly matching TRBD1 (6 bases). The germline V and J ends were trimmed by 7 bases and 3 bases, with 16 bases remaining between them. Per the germline V gene, CDR1 is SQVTM and CDR2 is ANQGSEA. The CDR3 runs to 14 residues. CDR3 sequence: CSEQGWGNKNIQYF. CDR3 nucleotide sequence: TGCAGCGAGCAGGGGTGGGGGAACAAAAACATTCAGTACTTC.

This clone showed up just a few times. V usage is TRBV11-2 and J usage is TRBJ2-7; the D is unclear. The V end was cut by 0 bases, the J end by 0 bases, with 9 bases between. The CDR3 has 15 amino acids. The germline CDR1 and CDR2 sequences are SGHAT and FQNNGV. The CDR3 coding sequence is TGTGCCAGCAGCTTAGAGGTCAGCGCCTCCTACGAGCAGTACTTC. The encoded protein is CASSLEVSASYEQYF.

As for this clone: Other nucleotide sequences from this sample produce the same CDR3. V usage is TRBV5-1 and J usage is TRBJ2-7; 10 bases line up with TRBD1. From germline, CDR1 is SGHRS and CDR2 YFSETQ. The CDR3 totals 14 residues. With 6 bases clipped from V and 4 bases from J, the junction kept 7 bases outside the gene matches. CDR3 region: CASTAGTGVYEQYF. The CDR3, as DNA: TGCGCCAGCACCGCCGGGACAGGGGTTTACGAGCAGTACTTC.

This rearrangement joins TRBV9 to TRBJ2-1; 8 nucleotides match TRBD2. The CDR3 spans 13 residues. V lost 4 bases, J lost 12 bases, and 9 bases stayed unmatched. CDR1 is SGDLS, CDR2 YYNGEE, per germline. CDR3 amino acids: CASSPGLALGQFF. The CDR3 DNA reads TGTGCCAGCAGCCCAGGACTAGCTCTTGGGCAGTTCTTC.

This clone was found a few times. The chain links TRBV27 to TRBJ2-3; 8 nucleotides align to TRBD2. CDR1 is MNHEY and CDR2 is SMNVEV in the germline V gene (reference sequence). This CDR3 region has 16 residues. The trim removed 1 base at V and 5 bases at J, leaving 8 bases unmatched. The CDR3 nucleotides are TGTGCCAGCAGTTTATTCGAAGCGGGAGTAGGAGATACGCAGTATTTT. It yields the protein CASSLFEAGVGDTQYF.

This clone occurred a few times. The CDR3 DNA sequence: TGCGCCAGCAGCCAAATTCGACAGAGCTCTGGGGCCAACGTCCTGACTTTC. It specifies CASSQIRQSSGANVLTF. The chain joins TRBV4-1 to TRBJ2-6, with D tentatively TRBD1 (5 bases). The CDR3 totals 17 residues. CDR1 is MGHRA, CDR2 YSYEKL, per germline. Trimming removed 2 bases from V and 0 bases from J, with 11 bases in between.

This clone was counted only a few times. The rearrangement uses TRBV5-1 and TRBJ1-2; D call uncertain. The CDR3 has 12 amino acids. The germline V gene encodes CDR1 SGHRS and CDR2 YFSETQ. V lost 2 bases to trimming and J lost 6 bases, with 8 bases between them. CDR3 protein: CASSFGGDGYTF. The CDR3 nucleotides read TGCGCCAGCAGCTTCGGAGGAGATGGCTACACCTTC. The whole variable domain, filled in from reference TRBV5-1 and TRBJ1-2, reads KAGVTQTPRYLIKTRGQQVTLSCSPISGHRSVSWYQQTPGQGLQFLFEYFSETQRNKGNFPGRFSGRQFSNSRSEMNVSTLELGDSALYLCASSFGGDGYTFGSGTRLTVV.